One sample yielded the 7 T cell receptor beta chains listed below, sequenced in a study of cytomegalovirus exposure and HLA in healthy donors. The PCR ran on 60 Vbeta and 13 Jbeta primers. This table comes from immunoSEQ multiplex PCR, and its TCRdb copy is limited to in-frame clones, with some not included. There are 90,000 to 130,000 clones in the sample; around 83% occur only once, and approximately 23% lies in the top ten. The sample was PBMCs. Every receptor here comes from a man aged 30 to 39 in good health and CMV-seropositive.

V gene TRBV9 combines with J gene TRBJ2-3; the D gene is possibly TRBD2 (6 bases). Trimming cost V 0 bases and J 0 bases, with 14 bases left between them. CDR3 size: 17 residues. Per the germline V gene, CDR1 is SGDLS and CDR2 is YYNGEE. The DNA of the CDR3 is TGTGCCAGCAGCGTAGCTGGGCGTGGGACTAGCACAGATACGCAGTATTTT. Its protein product is CASSVAGRGTSTDTQYF.

There are a few counts of this clone. The V and J genes are TRBV5-6 and TRBJ1-3, with D possibly TRBD1 on 6 matching bases. Germline CDR1 and CDR2: SGHDT and YYEEEE. The CDR3 consists of 14 residues. The V and J ends lost 4 bases and 3 bases respectively, with 11 bases between them. The CDR3: CASSQGQIGNTIYF. The DNA for the CDR3 is TGTGCCAGCAGCCAGGGGCAGATTGGAAACACCATATATTTT.

The chain employs TRBV6-5 and TRBJ2-2; 7 nucleotides align to TRBD2. V lost 2 bases and J lost 4; bases outside the gene matches: 4. CDR1 and CDR2 from the germline V gene are MNHEY and SVGAGI. The CDR3 loop spans 15 amino acids. The CDR3 coding sequence is TGTGCCAGCAGTTACAGCGGGGAGGCCACCGGGGAGCTGTTTTTT. Translation: CASSYSGEATGELFF.

V gene TRBV6-5 combines with J gene TRBJ1-1; TRBD1 agrees at 7 bases. Trimming took 7 bases from V and 0 from J; bases not matched to a gene: 8. This CDR3 has 15 residues. From germline, CDR1 is MNHEY and CDR2 SVGAGI. The CDR3 region is CASIKPGQMNTEAFF. The CDR3 DNA sequence: TGTGCCAGCATTAAGCCGGGACAGATGAACACTGAAGCTTTCTTT.

The genes are TRBV5-1 and TRBJ2-7; 8 bases map to TRBD2. The CDR3 covers 16 residues. The trim removed 3 bases at V and 4 bases at J, leaving 12 bases unmatched. CDR1 is SGHRS, CDR2 YFSETQ, per germline. The CDR3 DNA is TGCGCCAGCAGCTCTCAGTCGGCTAGCGGGTTTTACGAGCAGTACGTC. Its translation: CASSSQSASGFYEQYV.

The gene calls are TRBV11-2 and TRBJ1-2; D perhaps matches TRBD1 (5 bases). The V end was cut by 4 bases, the J end by 3 bases, with 18 bases between. Germline CDR1 is SGHAT and CDR2 is FQNNGV. CDR3 length: 16 amino acids. The CDR3, as DNA: TGTGCCAGCAGCTCAAAGTTGGGGGGTTGGGACTATGGCTACACCTTC. It yields the protein CASSSKLGGWDYGYTF.

The J gene is TRBJ2-4, the V gene TRBV25-1; TRBD2 might be the D (6 bases). Trimming stripped 1 base from V and 9 bases from J, with 10 bases between. The CDR3 length is 13 residues. Germline assignment: CDR1 MGHDK and CDR2 SYGVNS. CDR3 residues: CASSESGGSIQYF. CDR3 coding DNA: TGTGCCAGCAGTGAATCCGGGGGTAGCATTCAGTACTTC.